This TCR beta chain is from a study of cytomegalovirus exposure and HLA in healthy donors (TCRdb year 2017). A note on the overall study: According to a later analysis, one platform produced both the 110 or so validation repertoires and the roughly 660 repertoires of the first cohort. The study aimed to test whether signatures of past pathogen exposure could be identified by cataloging public T cell receptors. To predict cytomegalovirus infection status, the study brought together high-throughput TCR immunosequencing, statistical association of individual TCRs with disease status, and machine learning. Besides the first cohort of under 700 subjects, a separate validation cohort made up of 120 different subjects was used. Points the paper makes about the study in general: In both the original and validation cohorts, the classifier was reported to diagnose cytomegalovirus status with high specificity and sensitivity. Of the cluster scores, around 95% were above 0 in a later analysis, which found that TCRs clustered in the first cohort also tended to co-occur in the 120 validation repertoires. Most TCR sequences were seen in very few donors, while some public TCRs were found in many individuals. It was suggested by the authors that the approach could potentially be generalized to other disease states and immunological phenotypes. The study gave a list of 150 to 200 TCR beta chains associated with cytomegalovirus. The validation cohort had no HLA typing available for a later analysis, so co-occurrence within that cohort was assessed over all 120 or so repertoires. Three of the identified cytomegalovirus-associated TCR beta chains were confirmed in vitro to be specific for cytomegalovirus antigens.

As concerns this clone: Which antigen it targets is not known. The record has no base qualities; no much larger clone is one base away.

Donors formed part of the validation cohort, which comprised 120 subjects and was distinct from the first cohort of 666 subjects. V sheds 1 base and J sheds 7 bases, leaving 10 bases between their ends. CDR1 is given as LGHNA and CDR2 as YNFKEQ, both from the germline V gene. From the cysteine up to the phenylalanine, the CDR3 has a length of 14 residues. Just the 42-base CDR3 DNA is kept, in frame starting at base 1. The library was produced with the immunoSEQ multiplex PCR assay. On the authors' methods: To diagnose cytomegalovirus status from the catalog of TCR beta chain sequences, a statistical classification framework was built. TCRdb obtained this table from immuneACCESS and retained in-frame rearrangements with V and J assigned. These tables miss some clones; where compared with another copy, unresolved V genes account for less than half of the shortfall, and the remainder is unexplained. V and J calls and clone size are given by that table; D and trimming were obtained from the DNA. The sample table lists 150,000 to 170,000 clones, about 82% of them with a count of one. Jointly, the top ten make up about 1.9% of the sample.

The TCR comes from a human donor in good health. Source material: PBMCs. The chain uses TRBV4-2 and TRBJ1-4; the D gene lacks a confident call. The DNA reads TGTGCCAGCAGCCAAGGGCCGGAGTCTGAAAAACTGTTTTTT. The encoded protein is CASSQGPESEKLFF.